These T cell receptor beta chains were read from a single sample in a study of cytotoxic CD8 clonotypes in ibrutinib-treated CLL. Generated by immunoSEQ multiplex PCR, the TCRdb table keeps only in-frame clones and is missing some. The data show roughly 28,000 clones, roughly 57% seen once. The sample here was PBMCs, taken before ibrutinib treatment. The receptors shown here come from a human donor with chronic lymphocytic leukemia. The CDR3 runs from the conserved cysteine through the conserved F or W. D genes are given only for firm matches. Clone size is shown for a subset of rows, as once, few, many or a class of expanded clone.

CDR3aa: CASSPKPTPTIAGEQFF; CDR3nt: TGTGCCAGCAGCCCTAAGCCGACCCCAACAATAGCTGGTGAGCAGTTCTTC; d_gene: .; j_gene: TRBJ2-1; abundance: .; v_gene: TRBV5-6; len: 17
CDR3aa: CASRLGESTDTQYF; CDR3nt: TGTGCCAGCCGCCTCGGCGAGAGCACAGATACGCAGTATTTT; d_gene: .; j_gene: TRBJ2-3; abundance: .; v_gene: TRBV6-5; len: 14
CDR3aa: CASSLPPQETQYF; CDR3nt: TGTGCCAGCAGCTTACCCCCCCAAGAGACCCAGTACTTC; d_gene: .; j_gene: TRBJ2-5; abundance: .; v_gene: TRBV7-9; len: 13
CDR3aa: CASSFRQGQVDGELFF; CDR3nt: TGTGCCAGCAGTTTCCGACAGGGCCAGGTCGACGGGGAGCTGTTTTTT; d_gene: TRBD1; j_gene: TRBJ2-2; abundance: medium-sized; v_gene: TRBV6-5; len: 16
CDR3aa: CASSPLGGWDEQYF; CDR3nt: TGTGCCAGCAGTCCATTGGGTGGGTGGGACGAGCAGTACTTC; d_gene: .; j_gene: TRBJ2-7; abundance: .; v_gene: TRBV27; len: 14
CDR3aa: CASSEKGAHGYTF; CDR3nt: TGTGCCAGCAGTGAAAAGGGGGCTCATGGCTACACCTTC; d_gene: TRBD1; j_gene: TRBJ1-2; abundance: .; v_gene: TRBV6-1; len: 13
CDR3aa: CASSVEVRQPRDEQFF; CDR3nt: TGTGCCAGCAGCGTAGAGGTACGCCAACCCAGGGATGAGCAGTTCTTC; d_gene: .; j_gene: TRBJ2-1; abundance: .; v_gene: TRBV9; len: 16
CDR3aa: CASSLLPKNEQYF; CDR3nt: TGTGCCAGCAGCTTACTTCCCAAGAACGAGCAGTACTTC; d_gene: .; j_gene: TRBJ2-7; abundance: .; v_gene: TRBV7-3; len: 13
CDR3aa: CASSSGDRPDTQYF; CDR3nt: TGCGCCAGCAGCTCTGGCGACAGGCCGGATACGCAGTATTTT; d_gene: .; j_gene: TRBJ2-3; abundance: .; v_gene: TRBV5-1; len: 14
CDR3aa: CASSLALWPEQFF; CDR3nt: TGTGCCAGCAGCTTAGCGCTGTGGCCTGAGCAGTTCTTC; d_gene: .; j_gene: TRBJ2-1; abundance: .; v_gene: TRBV7-9; len: 13
CDR3aa: CASIKMGEGNYGYTF; CDR3nt: TGTGCCAGCATCAAAATGGGGGAAGGTAACTATGGCTACACCTTC; d_gene: .; j_gene: TRBJ1-2; abundance: .; v_gene: TRBV19; len: 15
CDR3aa: CASSPKTGTGNYNEQFF; CDR3nt: TGTGCCAGCAGCCCGAAAACCGGGACAGGGAACTACAATGAGCAGTTCTTC; d_gene: TRBD1; j_gene: TRBJ2-1; abundance: .; v_gene: TRBV7-9; len: 17
CDR3aa: CASSLVRMNTEAFF; CDR3nt: TGTGCCAGCAGCTTGGTCAGAATGAACACTGAAGCTTTCTTT; d_gene: .; j_gene: TRBJ1-1; abundance: .; v_gene: TRBV5-6; len: 14
CDR3aa: CATNDRGPTNTGELFF; CDR3nt: TGCGCCACCAATGACAGGGGGCCTACGAACACCGGGGAGCTGTTTTTT; d_gene: TRBD1; j_gene: TRBJ2-2; abundance: .; v_gene: TRBV10-2; len: 16
CDR3aa: CASSGYEQYF; CDR3nt: TGTGCCAGCAGTGGGTACGAGCAGTACTTC; d_gene: .; j_gene: TRBJ2-7; abundance: few; v_gene: TRBV25-1; len: 10
CDR3aa: CASSFGLNTDTQYF; CDR3nt: TGTGCCAGCAGCTTCGGACTAAACACAGATACGCAGTATTTT; d_gene: .; j_gene: TRBJ2-3; abundance: .; v_gene: TRBV7-9; len: 14
CDR3aa: CASSPADSTYYEQYF; CDR3nt: TGTGCCAGCTCACCCGCAGACTCGACCTACTACGAGCAGTACTTC; d_gene: .; j_gene: TRBJ2-7; abundance: .; v_gene: TRBV18; len: 15
CDR3aa: CASTSRDNEQFF; CDR3nt: TGTGCCAGCACGTCCCGGGACAATGAGCAGTTCTTC; d_gene: .; j_gene: TRBJ2-1; abundance: medium-sized; v_gene: TRBV6-6; len: 12
CDR3aa: CASSQGTRYADTQYF; CDR3nt: TGCGCCAGCAGCCAAGGGACTAGGTATGCCGATACGCAGTATTTT; d_gene: TRBD2; j_gene: TRBJ2-3; abundance: once; v_gene: TRBV4-1; len: 15
CDR3aa: CASSKGGRGPILLPNTGELFF; CDR3nt: TGTGCCAGCAGCAAAGGGGGGAGGGGACCGATTCTGCTACCCAACACCGGGGAGCTGTTTTTT; d_gene: .; j_gene: TRBJ2-2; abundance: .; v_gene: TRBV21-1; len: 21
CDR3aa: CASSSRGGLETQYF; CDR3nt: TGTGCCAGCAGCTCGCGGGGGGGCCTCGAGACCCAGTACTTC; d_gene: TRBD2; j_gene: TRBJ2-5; abundance: once; v_gene: TRBV13; len: 14
CDR3aa: CASGDLGEQYF; CDR3nt: TGCGCCAGCGGGGACTTGGGCGAGCAGTACTTC; d_gene: .; j_gene: TRBJ2-7; abundance: few; v_gene: TRBV10-2; len: 11
CDR3aa: CASSIFGNGYTF; CDR3nt: TGTGCCAGTAGTATCTTCGGCAATGGCTACACCTTC; d_gene: .; j_gene: TRBJ1-2; abundance: .; v_gene: TRBV19; len: 12
CDR3aa: CASSLVASRGTITYEQYF; CDR3nt: TGCGCCAGCAGCTTGGTGGCTAGTCGGGGGACTATTACCTACGAGCAGTACTTC; d_gene: TRBD2; j_gene: TRBJ2-7; abundance: .; v_gene: TRBV5-1; len: 18
CDR3aa: CASSPPAGGRNEQYF; CDR3nt: TGTGCCAGCTCACCACCAGCGGGAGGGAGGAACGAGCAGTACTTC; d_gene: TRBD2; j_gene: TRBJ2-7; abundance: .; v_gene: TRBV18; len: 15
CDR3aa: CASSSIWGTDSNQPQHF; CDR3nt: TGTGCCAGCAGTTCAATATGGGGGACAGATAGCAATCAGCCCCAGCATTTT; d_gene: TRBD1; j_gene: TRBJ1-5; abundance: once; v_gene: TRBV27; len: 17
CDR3aa: CATSRDLVEYNEQFF; CDR3nt: TGTGCCACCAGCAGAGATCTCGTGGAGTACAATGAGCAGTTCTTC; d_gene: .; j_gene: TRBJ2-1; abundance: .; v_gene: TRBV15; len: 15
CDR3aa: CASSGDNSHEQYF; CDR3nt: TGTGCCAGCAGCGGCGACAATTCCCACGAGCAGTACTTC; d_gene: .; j_gene: TRBJ2-7; abundance: .; v_gene: TRBV11-1; len: 13
CDR3aa: CASSLEQGAIYEQYF; CDR3nt: TGTGCCAGCAGCTTGGAACAGGGGGCGATTTACGAGCAGTACTTC; d_gene: TRBD1; j_gene: TRBJ2-7; abundance: .; v_gene: TRBV5-4; len: 15
CDR3aa: CASSFIGGHLYEQYF; CDR3nt: TGTGCCAGCAGCTTCATAGGGGGACACCTATACGAGCAGTACTTC; d_gene: .; j_gene: TRBJ2-7; abundance: .; v_gene: TRBV5-4; len: 15
CDR3aa: CASRRQGTEAFF; CDR3nt: TGTGCCAGCAGGCGACAGGGGACTGAAGCTTTCTTT; d_gene: TRBD1; j_gene: TRBJ1-1; abundance: few; v_gene: TRBV28; len: 12
CDR3aa: CASRKLAGITDTQYF; CDR3nt: TGCGCCAGCAGGAAACTAGCGGGAATCACAGATACGCAGTATTTT; d_gene: TRBD2; j_gene: TRBJ2-3; abundance: .; v_gene: TRBV5-1; len: 15
CDR3aa: CASSYSLAGSTYEQYF; CDR3nt: TGTGCCAGCAGTTACTCACTAGCGGGGAGCACCTACGAGCAGTACTTC; d_gene: TRBD2; j_gene: TRBJ2-7; abundance: .; v_gene: TRBV6-5; len: 16
CDR3aa: CASSYSLNGGSYEQYF; CDR3nt: TGTGCCAGCAGTTACTCCCTAAATGGGGGCTCCTACGAGCAGTACTTC; d_gene: .; j_gene: TRBJ2-7; abundance: once; v_gene: TRBV6-5; len: 16
CDR3aa: CASSEARRGIGYTF; CDR3nt: TGTGCCAGCAGTGAAGCGCGCAGGGGGATTGGCTACACCTTC; d_gene: TRBD1; j_gene: TRBJ1-2; abundance: once; v_gene: TRBV6-1; len: 14
CDR3aa: CASHFNYGYTF; CDR3nt: TGTGCCAGTCACTTCAACTATGGCTACACCTTC; d_gene: .; j_gene: TRBJ1-2; abundance: few; v_gene: TRBV19; len: 11
CDR3aa: CASSEQGVGLNTEAFF; CDR3nt: TGTGCCAGCAGTGAACAGGGGGTAGGGTTGAACACTGAAGCTTTCTTT; d_gene: TRBD1; j_gene: TRBJ1-1; abundance: .; v_gene: TRBV2; len: 16
CDR3aa: CASSRMGGGTEAFF; CDR3nt: TGTGCCAGCAGCCGGATGGGGGGGGGCACTGAAGCTTTCTTT; d_gene: .; j_gene: TRBJ1-1; abundance: .; v_gene: TRBV7-2; len: 14
CDR3aa: CASSPMVASGNGYTF; CDR3nt: TGCGCCAGCAGCCCAATGGTCGCCAGCGGGAATGGCTACACCTTC; d_gene: .; j_gene: TRBJ1-2; abundance: few; v_gene: TRBV5-1; len: 15
CDR3aa: CASSPDSSYNEQFF; CDR3nt: TGTGCCAGCAGCCCGGATAGCTCCTACAATGAGCAGTTCTTC; d_gene: .; j_gene: TRBJ2-1; abundance: .; v_gene: TRBV13; len: 14
CDR3aa: CAILGQGPSDTQYF; CDR3nt: TGTGCCATACTGGGACAGGGACCTTCGGATACGCAGTATTTT; d_gene: TRBD1; j_gene: TRBJ2-3; abundance: few; v_gene: TRBV10-3; len: 14
CDR3aa: CASSLGAWGNEQFF; CDR3nt: TGCGCCAGCAGCTTGGGTGCGTGGGGCAATGAGCAGTTCTTC; d_gene: .; j_gene: TRBJ2-1; abundance: .; v_gene: TRBV5-1; len: 14
CDR3aa: CASSETSGSRLGQFF; CDR3nt: TGTGCCAGCAGCGAAACTAGCGGGAGTCGGCTAGGTCAGTTCTTC; d_gene: TRBD2; j_gene: TRBJ2-1; abundance: .; v_gene: TRBV7-9; len: 15
CDR3aa: CASSLTGADTQYF; CDR3nt: TGCGCCAGCAGCTTAACAGGGGCAGATACGCAGTATTTT; d_gene: TRBD1; j_gene: TRBJ2-3; abundance: .; v_gene: TRBV5-1; len: 13
CDR3aa: CASRPGQATQETQYF; CDR3nt: TGTGCCAGCCGGCCGGGACAGGCTACTCAAGAGACCCAGTACTTC; d_gene: TRBD1; j_gene: TRBJ2-5; abundance: .; v_gene: TRBV5-4; len: 15
CDR3aa: CAISSGAGQPQHF; CDR3nt: TGTGCCATCAGTTCGGGCGCTGGGCAGCCCCAGCATTTT; d_gene: .; j_gene: TRBJ1-5; abundance: .; v_gene: TRBV10-3; len: 13
CDR3aa: CASSDAAETTNEKLFF; CDR3nt: TGTGCCAGCAGTGATGCAGCAGAAACAACTAATGAAAAACTGTTTTTT; d_gene: .; j_gene: TRBJ1-4; abundance: .; v_gene: TRBV2; len: 16
CDR3aa: CASTPTGYNEQFF; CDR3nt: TGTGCCAGCACTCCGACCGGTTACAATGAGCAGTTCTTC; d_gene: .; j_gene: TRBJ2-1; abundance: .; v_gene: TRBV6-5; len: 13
CDR3aa: CASSEGSDTGELFF; CDR3nt: TGTGCCAGCAGTGAAGGATCCGACACCGGGGAGCTGTTTTTT; d_gene: .; j_gene: TRBJ2-2; abundance: few; v_gene: TRBV6-4; len: 14
CDR3aa: CASSFALAGTDTQYF; CDR3nt: TGTGCCAGCAGCTTTGCACTAGCGGGCACAGATACGCAGTATTTT; d_gene: TRBD2; j_gene: TRBJ2-3; abundance: .; v_gene: TRBV5-4; len: 15
CDR3aa: CASSPGLNTIYF; CDR3nt: TGCGCCAGCTCCCCGGGCTTGAACACCATATATTTT; d_gene: .; j_gene: TRBJ1-3; abundance: .; v_gene: TRBV10-2; len: 12
CDR3aa: CASSLGPVGQPQHF; CDR3nt: TGTGCCAGCAGCTTGGGACCAGTTGGTCAGCCCCAGCATTTT; d_gene: .; j_gene: TRBJ1-5; abundance: .; v_gene: TRBV5-4; len: 14
CDR3aa: CASSLGVGTEAFF; CDR3nt: TGTGCCAGCAGTTTAGGGGTTGGCACTGAAGCTTTCTTT; d_gene: .; j_gene: TRBJ1-1; abundance: .; v_gene: TRBV27; len: 13
CDR3aa: CAWHDSSYEQYF; CDR3nt: TGTGCCTGGCACGATTCCTCCTACGAGCAGTACTTC; d_gene: .; j_gene: TRBJ2-7; abundance: .; v_gene: TRBV30; len: 12
CDR3aa: CASSLRSGGASDTQYF; CDR3nt: TGTGCCAGCAGTTTAAGGAGCGGGGGGGCTTCAGATACGCAGTATTTT; d_gene: TRBD2; j_gene: TRBJ2-3; abundance: once; v_gene: TRBV27; len: 16
CDR3aa: CASTGQPNQPQHF; CDR3nt: TGTGCCAGCACGGGACAACCGAATCAGCCCCAGCATTTT; d_gene: .; j_gene: TRBJ1-5; abundance: medium-sized; v_gene: TRBV6-1; len: 13